This T cell receptor (beta chain) derives from a study of blood T cell repertoires in COVID-19. Study context: Some COVID-19 samples were acute and others convalescent; all came from the United States, Italy and Spain. T cells, B-cell-depleted T cells, or PBMCs provided the cDNA or gDNA that served as material.

Some clones are missing from TCRdb's copy, which holds only in-frame ones; the method was immunoSEQ multiplex PCR. The sample has 250,000 or so clones; around 91% are singletons. This clone was detected only a few times. CDR1 is SGHRS and CDR2 is YFSETQ in the germline V gene. V gave up 0 bases and J gave up 8 bases, with 15 bases separating them. The CDR3 runs 15 residues. This TCR was recovered from a woman aged 55-70 years with COVID-19, enrolled during active disease. Sequenced: peripheral blood. V gene TRBV5-1 combines with J gene TRBJ2-1; the D gene is possibly TRBD1 (5 bases). CDR3: CASSLVGVPHDEQFF. CDR3 DNA: TGCGCCAGCAGCTTGGTAGGGGTCCCCCACGATGAGCAGTTCTTC.